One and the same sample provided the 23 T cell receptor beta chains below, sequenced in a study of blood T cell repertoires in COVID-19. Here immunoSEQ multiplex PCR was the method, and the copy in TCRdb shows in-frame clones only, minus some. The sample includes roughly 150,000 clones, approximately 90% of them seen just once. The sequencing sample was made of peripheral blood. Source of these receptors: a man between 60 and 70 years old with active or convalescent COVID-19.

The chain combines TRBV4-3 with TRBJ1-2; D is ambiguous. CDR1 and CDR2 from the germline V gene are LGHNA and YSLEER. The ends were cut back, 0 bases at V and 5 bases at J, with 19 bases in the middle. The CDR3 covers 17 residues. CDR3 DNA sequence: TGCGCCAGCAGCCAAGATTGGCCGCCGGAGTCAGTTTATGGCTACACCTTC. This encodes CASSQDWPPESVYGYTF.

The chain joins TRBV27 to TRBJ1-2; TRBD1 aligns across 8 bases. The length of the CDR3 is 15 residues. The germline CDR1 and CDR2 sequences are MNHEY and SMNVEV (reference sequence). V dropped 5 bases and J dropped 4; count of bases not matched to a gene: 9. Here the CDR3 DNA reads TGTGCCAGCAGTCCACGGACAGGGACGGGCTATGGCTACACCTTC. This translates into CASSPRTGTGYGYTF.

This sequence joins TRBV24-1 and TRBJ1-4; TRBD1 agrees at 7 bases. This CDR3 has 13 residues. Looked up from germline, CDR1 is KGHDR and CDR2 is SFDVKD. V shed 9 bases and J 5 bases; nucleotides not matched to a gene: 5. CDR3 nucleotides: TGTGCCACCGGGGGGACAGTGAATGAAAAACTGTTTTTT. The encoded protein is CATGGTVNEKLFF.

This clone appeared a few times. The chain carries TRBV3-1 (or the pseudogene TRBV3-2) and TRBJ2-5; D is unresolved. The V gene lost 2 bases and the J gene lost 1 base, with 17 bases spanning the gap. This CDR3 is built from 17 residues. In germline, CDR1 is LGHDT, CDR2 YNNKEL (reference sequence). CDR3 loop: CASSQKARRARQETQYF. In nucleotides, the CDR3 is TGTGCCAGCAGCCAAAAGGCAAGGAGAGCCCGCCAAGAGACCCAGTACTTC.

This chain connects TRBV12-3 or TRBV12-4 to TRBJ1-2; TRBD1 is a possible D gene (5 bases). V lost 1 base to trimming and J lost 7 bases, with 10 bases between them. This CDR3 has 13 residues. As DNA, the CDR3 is TGTGCCAGCAGTTTAGGGCAGGGTAGTGGCTACACCTTC. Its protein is CASSLGQGSGYTF.

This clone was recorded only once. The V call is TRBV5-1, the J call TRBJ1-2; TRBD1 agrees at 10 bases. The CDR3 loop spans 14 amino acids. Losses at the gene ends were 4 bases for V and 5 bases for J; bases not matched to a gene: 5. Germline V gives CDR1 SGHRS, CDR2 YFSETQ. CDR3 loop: CASSTGQGYYGYTF. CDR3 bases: TGCGCCAGCAGCACGGGACAGGGGTATTATGGCTACACCTTC.

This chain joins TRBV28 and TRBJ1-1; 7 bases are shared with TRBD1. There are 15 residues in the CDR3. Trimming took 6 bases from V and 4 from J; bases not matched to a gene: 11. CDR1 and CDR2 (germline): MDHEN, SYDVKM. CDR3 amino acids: CASSPSRQGSTEAFF. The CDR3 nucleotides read TGTGCCAGCAGCCCGTCAAGACAGGGCTCCACTGAAGCTTTCTTT.

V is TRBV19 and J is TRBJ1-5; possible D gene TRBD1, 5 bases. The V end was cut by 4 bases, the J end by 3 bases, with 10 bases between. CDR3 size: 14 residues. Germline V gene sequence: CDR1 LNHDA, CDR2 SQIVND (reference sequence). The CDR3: CASSTRQTNQPQHF. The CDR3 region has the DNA TGTGCCAGTAGTACCCGACAGACCAATCAGCCCCAGCATTTT. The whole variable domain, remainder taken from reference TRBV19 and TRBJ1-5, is DGGITQSPKYLFRKEGQNVTLSCEQNLNHDAMYWYRQDPGQGLRLIYYSQIVNDFQKGDIAEGYSVSREKKESFPLTVTSAQKNPTAFYLCASSTRQTNQPQHFGDGTRLSIL.

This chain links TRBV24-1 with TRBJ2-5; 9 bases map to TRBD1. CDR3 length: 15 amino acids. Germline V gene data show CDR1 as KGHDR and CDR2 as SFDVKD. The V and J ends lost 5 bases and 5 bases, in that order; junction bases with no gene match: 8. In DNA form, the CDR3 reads TGTGCCACCAGTGTGGACAGGGGCGCCGGGGAGACCCAGTACTTC. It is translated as CATSVDRGAGETQYF.

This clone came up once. CDR3 protein: CASSPRASGGAGTDTQYF. As DNA, the CDR3 is TGTGCCAGCAGCCCTCGGGCTAGCGGGGGGGCTGGCACAGATACGCAGTATTTT. The chain links TRBV7-8 to TRBJ2-3; 12 nucleotides match TRBD2. Germline V gene data show CDR1 as SGHVS and CDR2 as FQNEAQ. J lost 1 base, V lost 5 bases, and 10 bases had no gene match. The CDR3 totals 18 residues.

CDR3 loop: CASSMDRGRADTQYF. The CDR3 bases are TGTGCCAGTAGTATGGACAGGGGGCGCGCAGATACGCAGTATTTT. This chain connects TRBV19 to TRBJ2-3; TRBD1 matches 11 bases. With 3 bases clipped from V and 4 bases from J, the junction kept 3 bases outside the gene matches. Germline V CDR1 and CDR2: LNHDA, SQIVND (reference sequence). The CDR3 totals 15 residues. Together with reference TRBV19 and TRBJ2-3, the CDR3 gives the full variable domain: DGGITQSPKYLFRKEGQNVTLSCEQNLNHDAMYWYRQDPGQGLRLIYYSQIVNDFQKGDIAEGYSVSREKKESFPLTVTSAQKNPTAFYLCASSMDRGRADTQYFGPGTRLTVL.

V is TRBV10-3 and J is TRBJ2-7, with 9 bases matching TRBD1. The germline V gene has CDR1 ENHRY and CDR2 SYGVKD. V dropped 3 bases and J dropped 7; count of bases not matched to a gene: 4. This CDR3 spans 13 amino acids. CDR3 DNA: TGTGCCATCAGTGACCAAGGACAGGGGGAGCAGTACTTC. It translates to CAISDQGQGEQYF.

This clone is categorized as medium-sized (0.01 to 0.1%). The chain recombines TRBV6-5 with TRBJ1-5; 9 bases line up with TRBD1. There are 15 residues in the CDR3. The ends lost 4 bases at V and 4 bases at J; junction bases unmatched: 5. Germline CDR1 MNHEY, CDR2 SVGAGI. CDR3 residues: CASSSGTGNNQPQHF. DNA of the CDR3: TGTGCCAGCAGTTCCGGGACAGGGAATAATCAGCCCCAGCATTTT.

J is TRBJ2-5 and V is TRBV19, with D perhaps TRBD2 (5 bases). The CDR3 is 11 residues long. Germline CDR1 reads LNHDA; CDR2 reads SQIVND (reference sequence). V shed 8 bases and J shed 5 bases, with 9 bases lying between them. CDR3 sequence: CASGGYETQYF. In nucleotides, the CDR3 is TGTGCCAGTGGAGGATACGAGACCCAGTACTTC.

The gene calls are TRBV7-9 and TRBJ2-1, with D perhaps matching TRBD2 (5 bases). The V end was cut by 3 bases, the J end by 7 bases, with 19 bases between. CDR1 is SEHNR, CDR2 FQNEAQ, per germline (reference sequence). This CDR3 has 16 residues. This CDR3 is CASSFFGDYPRNEQFF. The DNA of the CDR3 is TGTGCCAGCAGCTTCTTTGGTGACTACCCTCGGAATGAGCAGTTCTTC.

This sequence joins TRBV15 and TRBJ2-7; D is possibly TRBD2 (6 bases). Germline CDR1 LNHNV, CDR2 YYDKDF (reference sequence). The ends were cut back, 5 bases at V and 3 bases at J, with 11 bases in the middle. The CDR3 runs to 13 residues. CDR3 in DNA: TGTGCCACCAGCGGGGACTCTGACTACGAGCAGTACTTC. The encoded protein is CATSGDSDYEQYF.

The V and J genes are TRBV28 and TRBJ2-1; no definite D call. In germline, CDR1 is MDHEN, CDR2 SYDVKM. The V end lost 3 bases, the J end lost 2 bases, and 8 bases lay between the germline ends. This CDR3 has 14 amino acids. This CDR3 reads CASSFFPTYNEQFF. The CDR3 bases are TGTGCCAGCAGTTTTTTTCCAACCTACAATGAGCAGTTCTTC. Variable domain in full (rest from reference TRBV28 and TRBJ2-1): DVKVTQSSRYLVKRTGEKVFLECVQDMDHENMFWYRQDPGLGLRLIYFSYDVKMKEKGDIPEGYSVSREKKERFSLILESASTNQTSMYLCASSFFPTYNEQFFGPGTRLTVL.

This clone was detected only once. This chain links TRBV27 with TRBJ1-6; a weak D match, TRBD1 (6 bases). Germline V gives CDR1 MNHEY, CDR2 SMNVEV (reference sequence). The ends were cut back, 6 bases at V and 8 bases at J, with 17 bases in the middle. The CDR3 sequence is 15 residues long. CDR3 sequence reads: CASSRTGLGDSPLHF. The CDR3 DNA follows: TGTGCCAGCAGCCGAACAGGGTTGGGGGATTCACCCCTCCACTTT.

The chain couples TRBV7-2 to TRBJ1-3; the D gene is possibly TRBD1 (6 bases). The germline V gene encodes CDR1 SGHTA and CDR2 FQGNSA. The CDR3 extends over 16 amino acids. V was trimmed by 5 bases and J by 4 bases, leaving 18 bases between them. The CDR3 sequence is CASSARQGSSGNTIYF. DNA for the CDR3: TGTGCCAGCAGCGCGAGGCAGGGGAGTTCGGGAAACACCATATATTTT.

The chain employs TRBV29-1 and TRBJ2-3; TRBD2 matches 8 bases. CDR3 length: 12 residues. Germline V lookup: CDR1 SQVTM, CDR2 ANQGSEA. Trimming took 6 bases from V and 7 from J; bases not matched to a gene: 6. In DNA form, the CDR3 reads TGCAGCGTCGTCGGACTAGCACATACGCAGTATTTT. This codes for CSVVGLAHTQYF.

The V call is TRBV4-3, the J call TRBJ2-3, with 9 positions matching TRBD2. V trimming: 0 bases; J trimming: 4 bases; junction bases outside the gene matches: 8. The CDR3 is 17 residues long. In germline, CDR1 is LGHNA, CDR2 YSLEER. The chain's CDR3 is CASSQDWAGGSADTQYF. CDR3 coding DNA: TGCGCCAGCAGCCAAGATTGGGCGGGAGGGTCCGCAGATACGCAGTATTTT.

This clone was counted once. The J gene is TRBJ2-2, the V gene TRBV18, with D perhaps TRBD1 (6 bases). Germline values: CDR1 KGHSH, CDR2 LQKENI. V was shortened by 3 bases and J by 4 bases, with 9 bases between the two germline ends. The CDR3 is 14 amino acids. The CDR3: CASSPTGSTGELFF. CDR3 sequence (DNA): TGTGCCAGCTCACCCACAGGGAGCACCGGGGAGCTGTTTTTT.

DNA of the CDR3: TGTGCCAGCAGTCGCGACAGACTCTATGGCTACACCTTC. Residues: CASSRDRLYGYTF. V and J are TRBV6-5 and TRBJ1-2; D may be TRBD1 (5 bases). The germline V and J ends were trimmed by 5 bases and 4 bases, with 11 bases remaining between them. Per the germline V gene, CDR1 is MNHEY and CDR2 is SVGAGI. This CDR3 region has 13 residues.